A single sample is the source of the 16 T cell receptor beta chains below, sequenced in a study of blood T cell repertoires in COVID-19. Produced via immunoSEQ multiplex PCR; TCRdb's table is partial and in-frame only. Among some 300,000 clones, around 88% were seen once, and the ten largest hold more than 6.5%. Sequencing input: peripheral blood. The receptors come from a woman in her 30s who had recovered from COVID-19.

A note on this clone: Additional DNA sequences in this sample encode the identical CDR3. The CDR3 DNA follows: TGTGCCAGTAGCCCCGGCGGAGAGACCCAGTACTTC. Its translation: CASSPGGETQYF. This chain uses TRBV19 with TRBJ2-5; no reliable D call. V lost 6 bases to trimming and J lost 4 bases, with 9 bases between them. Germline V gene data show CDR1 as LNHDA and CDR2 as SQIVND (reference sequence). The CDR3 extends over 12 amino acids.

The V and J genes are TRBV7-8 and TRBJ2-3; possible D gene TRBD1, 5 bases. Germline CDR1 is SGHVS and CDR2 is FQNEAQ. This CDR3 has 17 residues. With 1 base removed from V and 3 bases from J, the gap between germline ends came to 17 bases. CDR3 DNA sequence: TGTGCCAGCAGCTTAGGAGTAGGCAGGGAAGAGACAGATACGCAGTATTTT. It yields the protein CASSLGVGREETDTQYF.

V usage is TRBV6-6 and J usage is TRBJ1-4; TRBD1 aligns across 7 bases. The CDR3 has 16 residues. Germline values: CDR1 MNHNY, CDR2 SVGAGI (reference sequence). V lost 5 bases, J lost 5 bases, and 11 bases stayed unmatched. CDR3 sequence reads: CASSPPTGLPNEKLFF. DNA for the CDR3: TGTGCCAGCAGTCCCCCGACAGGGCTGCCGAATGAAAAACTGTTTTTT.

The gene calls are TRBV12-3 or TRBV12-4 and TRBJ1-2, with 8 bases that match TRBD1. J was trimmed by 8 bases and V by 6 bases; bases with no gene match: 8. The CDR3 runs to 13 residues. CDR3 sequence (DNA): TGTGCCAGCAGGCCCGACAGGGGAGTCGGCTACACCTTC. This codes for CASRPDRGVGYTF.

The rearrangement joins TRBV6-2 or TRBV6-3 to TRBJ2-7, with TRBD1 identical over 8 bases. Germline CDR1 reads MNHEY; CDR2 reads SVGEGT. The CDR3 contains 17 residues. Germline trimming cut 2 bases from V and 1 base from J; bases unmatched to any gene: 10. The CDR3 loop is CASSYPLIRGHSYEQYF. For the CDR3, the DNA is TGTGCCAGCAGTTACCCGTTGATCAGGGGGCATTCCTACGAGCAGTACTTC.

V gene TRBV5-1 combines with J gene TRBJ2-4; 9 bases agree with TRBD1. The trim removed 7 bases at V and 6 bases at J, leaving 11 bases unmatched. The CDR3 covers 15 residues. Germline CDR1 is SGHRS and CDR2 is YFSETQ. The CDR3 bases are TGCGCCAGCGCTACCGGGACAGGGAACGCAAACATTCAGTACTTC. Encoded protein: CASATGTGNANIQYF.

V and J are TRBV5-4 and TRBJ1-2; D call uncertain. Germline values: CDR1 SGHNT, CDR2 YYREEE (reference sequence). Trimming cost V 0 bases and J 3 bases, with 15 bases left between them. CDR3 length: 16 residues. Written as DNA, the CDR3 is TGTGCCAGCAGCTTGGGCCATACGGGTAGTGACTATGGCTACACCTTC. It codes for CASSLGHTGSDYGYTF.

CDR3 amino acids: CASSRARTGGNTIYF. CDR3 bases: TGCGCCAGCAGCCGGGCGAGGACAGGGGGAAACACCATATATTTT. The V gene is TRBV4-3, the J gene TRBJ1-3; 8 bases match TRBD1. The CDR3 consists of 15 residues. V lost 4 bases, J lost 4 bases, and 6 bases stayed unmatched. Germline assignment: CDR1 LGHNA and CDR2 YSLEER.

The chain joins TRBV29-1 to TRBJ2-7; TRBD1 might be the D (5 bases). The CDR3 extends over 14 amino acids. Germline assignment: CDR1 SQVTM and CDR2 ANQGSEA. Trimming left V 3 bases short and J 2 bases short, with 14 bases between. CDR3: CSVERSGPTYEQYF. CDR3 bases: TGCAGCGTTGAGCGGTCAGGGCCTACCTACGAGCAGTACTTC.

The genes are TRBV19 and TRBJ1-6; a weak D match, TRBD1 (5 bases). Germline values: CDR1 LNHDA, CDR2 SQIVND (reference sequence). V lost 5 bases to trimming and J lost 5 bases, with 13 bases between them. The CDR3 is 15 residues long. The CDR3 sequence is CASSPARQNNSPLHF. As DNA, the CDR3 is TGTGCCAGTAGTCCCGCCCGACAGAATAATTCACCCCTCCACTTT.

The genes are TRBV6-5 and TRBJ2-1; D is undetermined. This CDR3 contains 13 residues. Trimming removed 0 bases at V and 8 bases at J, with 8 bases between. CDR1 and CDR2 from the germline V gene are MNHEY and SVGAGI. The DNA for the CDR3 is TGTGCCAGCAGTTACTCTCAGGCCCATGAGCAGTTCTTC. Amino acids: CASSYSQAHEQFF.

The chain carries TRBV5-1 and TRBJ1-1, with D perhaps matching TRBD1 (5 bases). V was pared by 0 bases and J by 3 bases, with 9 bases between. CDR1 and CDR2 from the germline V gene are SGHRS and YFSETQ. This CDR3 has 14 residues. This CDR3 is CASSLAGSDTEAFF. In DNA, the CDR3 is TGCGCCAGCAGCTTGGCAGGGTCTGACACTGAAGCTTTCTTT. Combining the CDR3 with reference TRBV5-1 and TRBJ1-1 gives the whole variable domain KAGVTQTPRYLIKTRGQQVTLSCSPISGHRSVSWYQQTPGQGLQFLFEYFSETQRNKGNFPGRFSGRQFSNSRSEMNVSTLELGDSALYLCASSLAGSDTEAFFGQGTRLTVV.

The CDR3: CASSPTRFRDRDTTNEKLFF. The CDR3 region has the DNA TGTGCCAGCTCACCGACCCGGTTCCGGGACAGGGATACAACTAATGAAAAACTGTTTTTT. The V call is TRBV18, the J call TRBJ1-4; 9 positions agree with TRBD1. Germline V lookup: CDR1 KGHSH, CDR2 LQKENI. The CDR3 sequence is 20 residues long. J was trimmed by 0 bases and V by 3 bases; bases with no gene match: 14.

The chain carries TRBV19 and TRBJ2-2, with 8 bases aligning to TRBD1. This CDR3 contains 13 residues. Germline V CDR1 and CDR2: LNHDA, SQIVND (reference sequence). With 10 bases clipped from V and 7 bases from J, the junction kept 8 bases outside the gene matches. The CDR3 protein is CATYQGAGGELFF. The DNA for the CDR3 is TGTGCCACCTACCAGGGGGCAGGCGGGGAGCTGTTTTTT.

The chain uses TRBV5-4 and TRBJ1-4, with D perhaps matching TRBD1 (6 bases). Germline values: CDR1 SGHNT, CDR2 YYREEE (reference sequence). The ends were cut back, 3 bases at V and 5 bases at J, with 14 bases in the middle. The CDR3 sequence is 15 residues long. CDR3 coding DNA: TGTGCCAGCAGCTGGGGCAGGGGAGAGAATGAAAAACTGTTTTTT. Translation gives CASSWGRGENEKLFF.

The chain is built from TRBV4-1 and TRBJ1-1; D is ambiguous. The germline V and J ends were trimmed by 0 bases and 1 base, with 6 bases remaining between them. Germline V CDR1 and CDR2: MGHRA, YSYEKL. The CDR3 spans 14 residues. CDR3 sequence (DNA): TGCGCCAGCAGCCAAGATACAGAGAACACTGAAGCTTTCTTT. This translates into CASSQDTENTEAFF.